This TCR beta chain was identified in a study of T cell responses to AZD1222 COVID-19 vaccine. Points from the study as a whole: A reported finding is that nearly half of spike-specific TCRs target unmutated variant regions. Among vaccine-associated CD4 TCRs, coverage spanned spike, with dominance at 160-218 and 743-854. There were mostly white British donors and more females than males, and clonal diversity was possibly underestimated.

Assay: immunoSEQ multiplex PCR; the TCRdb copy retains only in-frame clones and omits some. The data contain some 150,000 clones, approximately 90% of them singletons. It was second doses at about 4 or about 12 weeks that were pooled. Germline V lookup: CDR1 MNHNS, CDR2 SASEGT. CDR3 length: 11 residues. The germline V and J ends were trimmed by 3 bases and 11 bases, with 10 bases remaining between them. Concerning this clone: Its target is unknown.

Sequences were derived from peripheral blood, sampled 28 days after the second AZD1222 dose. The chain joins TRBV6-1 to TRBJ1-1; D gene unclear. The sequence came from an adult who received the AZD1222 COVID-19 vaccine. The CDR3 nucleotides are TGTGCCAGCAGTGAGGTGGATGGGGCTTTCTTT. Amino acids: CASSEVDGAFF.